Reported below is one TCR beta chain. Original handling: Reference gene primer amplification gave nucleated cell count estimates. Assay used: immunoSEQ multiplex PCR; TCRdb lists only in-frame clones, some missing. V and J calls and clone size are given by that table; D and trimming were obtained from the DNA. The sample carries 200,000 or so clones, approximately 82% recorded once. This sample is drawn from a study of blood T cell repertoires in COVID-19. Across the study: The samples span acute and convalescent COVID-19 from the United States, Italy and Spain. T cells, B-cell-depleted T cells, or PBMCs provided the cDNA or gDNA that served as material.

The CDR3 totals 14 residues. Germline CDR1 reads SGDLS; CDR2 reads YYNGEE. V was shortened by 0 bases and J by 2 bases, with 9 bases between the two germline ends. The sample taken for sequencing was peripheral blood. This sequence was found in a human donor with acute or convalescent COVID-19. The donor label of this sample is uncertain. The chain has TRBV9 and TRBJ2-7, with TRBD2 as a possible D gene (5 bases). CDR3 coding DNA: TGTGCCAGCAGCGTAGGCGGGTTAGCCTACGAGCAGTACTTC. It encodes CASSVGGLAYEQYF.